This TCR beta chain was captured in a study of cytomegalovirus exposure and HLA in healthy donors. About the study: About 179 million T cells yielded 110 million or so unique TCR beta sequences in earlier analysis. Points from the study as a whole: In vitro testing confirmed three CMV-associated chains as specific for CMV antigens. Analysis performed later found more than 15,000 TCR beta sequences associated with HLA alleles at 0.05 false discovery rate. A link between a missense DCLRE1C variant and TCR beta V- and J-gene trimming emerged from a later analysis.

From germline, CDR1 is SGHDT and CDR2 YYEEEE. Trimming took 4 bases from V and 4 from J, leaving 17 bases between them. CDR3 length: 16 residues. The PCR ran on 60 Vbeta and 13 Jbeta primers. The repertoire was sequenced with immunoSEQ multiplex PCR; TCRdb's copy has only in-frame clones and lacks some. The data hold under 150,000 clones, with more than 60% observed a single time. A word on this clone: What it binds is not known.

The chain employs TRBV5-6 and TRBJ2-2; D may be TRBD1 (6 bases). Input material: PBMCs. The clonotype was recovered from a woman aged 40 to 50 in good health and CMV-seronegative. DNA for the CDR3: TGTGCCAGCAGCGCTGATACAGGGTGGTTCACCGGGGAGCTGTTTTTT. The encoded protein is CASSADTGWFTGELFF.